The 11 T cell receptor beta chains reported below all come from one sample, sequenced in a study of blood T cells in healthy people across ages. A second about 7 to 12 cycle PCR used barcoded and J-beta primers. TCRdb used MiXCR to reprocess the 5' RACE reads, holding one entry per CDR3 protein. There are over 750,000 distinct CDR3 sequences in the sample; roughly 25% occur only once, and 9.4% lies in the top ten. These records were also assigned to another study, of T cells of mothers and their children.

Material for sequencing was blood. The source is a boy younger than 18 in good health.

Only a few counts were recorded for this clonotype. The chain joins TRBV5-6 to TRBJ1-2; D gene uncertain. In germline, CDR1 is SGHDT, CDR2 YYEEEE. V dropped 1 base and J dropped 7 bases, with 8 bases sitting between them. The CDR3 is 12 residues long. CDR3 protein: CASSLNGIGYTF. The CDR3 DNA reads TGTGCCAGCAGCTTGAACGGGATTGGCTACACCTTC.

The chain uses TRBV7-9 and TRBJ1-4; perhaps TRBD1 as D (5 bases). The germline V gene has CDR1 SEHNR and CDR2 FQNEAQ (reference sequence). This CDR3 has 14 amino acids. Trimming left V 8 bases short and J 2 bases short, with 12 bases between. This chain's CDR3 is CASSQVWTNEKLFF. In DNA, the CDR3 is TGTGCCAGCTCACAGGTCTGGACTAATGAAAAACTGTTTTTT.

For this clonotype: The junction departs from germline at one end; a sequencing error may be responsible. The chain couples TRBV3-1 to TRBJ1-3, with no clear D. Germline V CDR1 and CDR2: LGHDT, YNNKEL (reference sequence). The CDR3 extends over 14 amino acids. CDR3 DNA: TGTGCCAGCAGCAAAGCCGGCGCCGGAAACACCGTATATTTT. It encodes CASSKAGAGNTVYF.

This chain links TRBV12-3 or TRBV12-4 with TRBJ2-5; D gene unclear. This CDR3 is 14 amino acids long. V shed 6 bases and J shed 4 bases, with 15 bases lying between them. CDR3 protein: CASSVLGLRETQYF. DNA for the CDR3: TGTGCCAGCAGCGTACTCGGGCTGAGAGAGACCCAGTACTTC.

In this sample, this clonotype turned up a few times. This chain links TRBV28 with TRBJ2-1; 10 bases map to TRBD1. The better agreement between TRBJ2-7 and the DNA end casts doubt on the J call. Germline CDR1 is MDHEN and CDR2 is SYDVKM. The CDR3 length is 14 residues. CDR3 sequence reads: CASSLEGQGREQYF. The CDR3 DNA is TGTGCCAGCAGTTTGGAGGGACAGGGGCGAGAGCAGTACTTC.

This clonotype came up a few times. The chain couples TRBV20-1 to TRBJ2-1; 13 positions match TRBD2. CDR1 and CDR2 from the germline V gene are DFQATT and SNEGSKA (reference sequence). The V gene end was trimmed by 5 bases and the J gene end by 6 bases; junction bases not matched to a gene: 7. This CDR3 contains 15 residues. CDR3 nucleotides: TGCAGTGCTTTGGGACTAGCGGGGATCAGCAATGAGCAGTTCTTC. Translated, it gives CSALGLAGISNEQFF.

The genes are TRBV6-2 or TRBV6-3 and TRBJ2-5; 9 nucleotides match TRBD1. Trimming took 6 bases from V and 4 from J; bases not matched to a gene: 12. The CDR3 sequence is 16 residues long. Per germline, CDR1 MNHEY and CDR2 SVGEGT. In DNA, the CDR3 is TGTGCCAGCAGACCCCGGGACAGGGCCACGATAGAGACCCAGTACTTC. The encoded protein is CASRPRDRATIETQYF.

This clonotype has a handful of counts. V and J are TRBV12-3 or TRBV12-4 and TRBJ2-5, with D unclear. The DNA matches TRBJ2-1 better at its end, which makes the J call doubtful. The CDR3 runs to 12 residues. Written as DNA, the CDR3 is TGTGCCAGCAGTTTAGCCCAATATGAGCAGTTCTTC. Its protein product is CASSLAQYEQFF.

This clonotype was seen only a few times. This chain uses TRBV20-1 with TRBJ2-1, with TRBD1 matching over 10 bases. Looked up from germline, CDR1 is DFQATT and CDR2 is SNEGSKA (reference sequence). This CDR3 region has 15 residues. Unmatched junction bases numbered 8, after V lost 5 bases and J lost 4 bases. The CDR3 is CSAVLRDRGYNEQFF. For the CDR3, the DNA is TGCAGTGCTGTACTCCGGGACAGGGGATACAATGAGCAGTTCTTC.

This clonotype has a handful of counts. In nucleotides, the CDR3 is TGTGCCAGCAGCACAGGGCACGTGAAGGAAAAACTGTTTTTT. Its translation: CASSTGHVKEKLFF. The rearrangement links TRBV6-6 to TRBJ1-4; TRBD1 might be the D (6 bases). The germline CDR1 and CDR2 sequences are MNHNY and SVGAGI (reference sequence). Trimming shortened V by 6 bases and J by 8 bases, and 16 bases separated the two germline ends. The CDR3 sequence is 14 residues long.

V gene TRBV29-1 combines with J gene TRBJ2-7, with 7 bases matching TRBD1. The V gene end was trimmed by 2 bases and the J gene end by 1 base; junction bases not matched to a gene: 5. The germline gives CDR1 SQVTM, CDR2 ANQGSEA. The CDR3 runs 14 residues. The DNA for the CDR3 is TGCAGCGTTGAATACAGGGGCGATTCCTACGAGCAGTACTTC. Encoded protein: CSVEYRGDSYEQYF.